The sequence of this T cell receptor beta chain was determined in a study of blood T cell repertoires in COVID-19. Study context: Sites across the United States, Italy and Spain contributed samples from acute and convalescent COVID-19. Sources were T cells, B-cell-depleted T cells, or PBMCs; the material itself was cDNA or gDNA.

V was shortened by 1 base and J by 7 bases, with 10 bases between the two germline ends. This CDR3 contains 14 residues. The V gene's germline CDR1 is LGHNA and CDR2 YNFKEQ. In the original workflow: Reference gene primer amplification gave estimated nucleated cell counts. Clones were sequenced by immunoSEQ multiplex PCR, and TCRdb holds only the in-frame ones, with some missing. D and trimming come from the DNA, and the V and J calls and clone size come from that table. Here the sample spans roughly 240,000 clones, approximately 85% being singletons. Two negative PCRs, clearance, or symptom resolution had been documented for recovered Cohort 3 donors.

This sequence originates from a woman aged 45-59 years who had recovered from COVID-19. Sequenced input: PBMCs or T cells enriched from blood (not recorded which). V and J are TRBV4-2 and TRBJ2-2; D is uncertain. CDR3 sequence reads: CASSQVGAGGELFF. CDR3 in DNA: TGTGCCAGCAGCCAAGTAGGTGCAGGCGGGGAGCTGTTTTTT.